Reported below is one T cell receptor (beta chain). The entry originates in a study of T cell repertoires in cytomegalovirus infection. TCRdb fed the reads into MiXCR, producing one record per CDR3 protein. The table includes around 300,000 distinct CDR3 sequences, 25% detected once. Germline CDR1 and CDR2: SNHLY and FYNNEI. The CDR3 is 12 amino acids. V lost 1 base, J lost 6 bases, and 5 bases lay in between. The receptor's source is a human donor in good health (CMV status not recorded). Some clones in this sample may be carry-over from other donors' samples. The specimen sequenced was PBMCs. The chain joins TRBV2 to TRBJ2-3, with unresolved D. CDR3 DNA: TGTGCCAGCAGTGAAGGCCTCGATACGCAGTATTTT. Translation: CASSEGLDTQYF. The variable domain in full, completed from reference TRBV2 and TRBJ2-3, reads EPEVTQTPSHQVTQMGQEVILRCVPISNHLYFYWYRQILGQKVEFLVSFYNNEISEKSEIFDDQFSVERPDGSNFTLKIRSTKLEDSAMYFCASSEGLDTQYFGPGTRLTVL.